The clone carrying this T cell receptor (beta chain) has only one observation. The antigen is unknown. The junction does not match germline at one end; this may be a read error. This sample stems from a study of post-analysis software for immune sequencing data. Study context: Relapsing-remitting, secondary progressive and progressive-relapsing multiple sclerosis were all included among the disease courses.

Overall study findings and caveats: Higher frequency in patients than in controls was seen for roughly 5 TRBV segments, with TRBV5-6, TRBV5-1 and TRBV20-1 among them. There was significantly lower normalized Chao1 diversity in multiple sclerosis patients than in controls. The F measure placed samples prepared in the same batch into strongly shared clusters.

The TCR beta cDNA libraries carried unique molecular identifiers. The T cell input of about 0.9 to 11 million gave around 450,000 cDNA molecules. Each CDR3 protein is one row after TCRdb ran MiXCR on the PCR reads. The data hold around 440,000 distinct CDR3 sequences, with roughly 45% observed a single time. The germline V gene encodes CDR1 DFQATT and CDR2 SNEGSKA (reference sequence). The CDR3 length is 16 residues. The chain couples TRBV20-1 to TRBJ2-1, with TRBD2 matching 7 bases. The sequenced material came from blood. The TCR sequence derives from a girl aged 10-17 years with multiple sclerosis. The CDR3 coding sequence is TGCAGTGCGGTAGGCGGCGGGAGAAGCTCCTACAGTGAGCAGTTCTTC. Translation gives CSAVGGGRSSYSEQFF.